This T cell receptor (beta chain) was sequenced during a study of cytomegalovirus exposure and HLA in healthy donors. A multiplex PCR was run with 60 Vbeta primers and 13 Jbeta primers. The method was immunoSEQ multiplex PCR; TCRdb's version includes in-frame clones alone and lacks a portion of them. This sample has around 170,000 clones, with around 80% found just once. Germline-derived CDR1 and CDR2 are MNHNY and SVGAGI (reference sequence). V was pared by 8 bases and J by 6 bases, with 6 bases of the junction left unmatched. This CDR3 is built from 13 residues. This clone was detected only a few times.

The V call is TRBV6-6, the J call TRBJ1-4; TRBD1 agrees at 7 bases. The TCR sequence derives from a young man in good health and CMV-seronegative. The sequencing input was PBMCs. CDR3 nucleotide sequence: TGTGCCAGCTATAGGGGGCGGTATGAAAAACTGTTTTTT. Protein: CASYRGRYEKLFF.